Following are 30 T cell receptor beta chains from one sample sequenced in a study of blood T cell repertoires in COVID-19. The method was immunoSEQ multiplex PCR; TCRdb's version includes in-frame clones alone and lacks a portion of them. This sample has 350,000 to 500,000 clones; roughly 90% occur once, and the top ten carry 0.65% to 1%. Sequenced sample: peripheral blood. These receptors all stem from a man aged 18-30 years with COVID-19, enrolled during active disease.

J is TRBJ2-1 and V is TRBV5-1; 8 nucleotides agree with TRBD2. Unmatched junction bases numbered 8, after V lost 0 bases and J lost 6 bases. The CDR3 spans 16 residues. Germline assignment: CDR1 SGHRS and CDR2 YFSETQ. CDR3 amino acids: CASSLGAGVAGNEQFF. The CDR3 nucleotides are TGCGCCAGCAGCTTGGGAGCGGGAGTAGCGGGCAATGAGCAGTTCTTC.

The J gene is TRBJ2-1, the V gene TRBV6-5; D is unclear. The germline V gene has CDR1 MNHEY and CDR2 SVGAGI. V was pared by 0 bases and J by 2 bases, with 5 bases between. The CDR3 runs 14 residues. In DNA form, the CDR3 reads TGTGCCAGCAGTTACTCGAGAACCTACAATGAGCAGTTCTTC. Its translation is CASSYSRTYNEQFF.

The chain links TRBV4-1 to TRBJ2-7; tentatively, D is TRBD2 (6 bases). Germline CDR1 reads MGHRA; CDR2 reads YSYEKL. The V end lost 1 base, the J end lost 1 base, and 11 bases lay between the germline ends. This CDR3 region has 15 residues. The CDR3: CASSQAGTPSYEQYF. The CDR3 DNA reads TGCGCCAGCAGCCAAGCCGGGACTCCATCCTACGAGCAGTACTTC.

V gene TRBV5-5 combines with J gene TRBJ2-1, with 10 bases identical to TRBD2. V was pared by 3 bases and J by 6 bases, with 3 bases of the junction left unmatched. CDR1 is SGHKS, CDR2 YYEKEE, per germline (reference sequence). The CDR3 has 14 residues. The CDR3 sequence is CASSWRTSGNEQFF. DNA for the CDR3: TGTGCCAGCAGCTGGCGGACTAGCGGCAATGAGCAGTTCTTC.

This chain links TRBV18 with TRBJ1-1; 10 bases line up with TRBD1. Germline values: CDR1 KGHSH, CDR2 LQKENI. The CDR3 is made up of 14 amino acids. Losses at the gene ends were 5 bases for V and 3 bases for J; bases not matched to a gene: 3. The CDR3 DNA is TGTGCCAGCTCATCTGGACAGGGGGACACTGAAGCTTTCTTT. Amino acid sequence: CASSSGQGDTEAFF.

The chain has TRBV2 and TRBJ2-7; 11 nucleotides line up with TRBD2. CDR3 length: 17 residues. The J segment lost 0 bases and the V segment lost 5 bases, leaving 9 bases of the junction unmatched. The V gene's germline CDR1 is SNHLY and CDR2 FYNNEI. CDR3 protein: CASSSSSGGLSSYEQYF. CDR3 DNA sequence: TGTGCCAGCAGTAGTTCTAGCGGGGGGCTTAGCTCCTACGAGCAGTACTTC.

The chain joins TRBV12-3 or TRBV12-4 to TRBJ2-5, with D tentatively TRBD2 (5 bases). V was pared by 1 base and J by 12 bases, with 9 bases between. This CDR3 is 11 amino acids long. CDR3 nucleotides: TGTGCCAGCAGTTTAGGGAGGCTGAAGTACTTC. Translated, it gives CASSLGRLKYF.

In this sample, this clone turned up once. This rearrangement joins TRBV5-1 to TRBJ2-2, with 9 bases fitting TRBD2. The CDR3 runs 18 residues. Germline V gene sequence: CDR1 SGHRS, CDR2 YFSETQ. V trimming: 0 bases; J trimming: 3 bases; junction bases outside the gene matches: 9. This CDR3 is CASSLEVGSGSHTGELFF. CDR3 bases: TGCGCCAGCAGCTTGGAAGTCGGTAGCGGGAGCCACACCGGGGAGCTGTTTTTT. Drawing the rest from reference TRBV5-1 and TRBJ2-2, the complete variable domain is KAGVTQTPRYLIKTRGQQVTLSCSPISGHRSVSWYQQTPGQGLQFLFEYFSETQRNKGNFPGRFSGRQFSNSRSEMNVSTLELGDSALYLCASSLEVGSGSHTGELFFGEGSRLTVL.

This chain joins TRBV30 and TRBJ1-1, with D hard to call. Germline V gives CDR1 GTSNPN, CDR2 SVGIG (reference sequence). V was cut by 8 bases and J by 3 bases, with 7 bases left in between. The CDR3 runs to 10 residues. CDR3 residues: CAGQDTEAFF. DNA of the CDR3: TGTGCCGGGCAGGACACTGAAGCTTTCTTT.

The V gene is TRBV5-1, the J gene TRBJ2-1, with 8 bases identical to TRBD2. CDR3 length: 17 amino acids. In germline, CDR1 is SGHRS, CDR2 YFSETQ. V dropped 0 bases and J dropped 4; count of bases not matched to a gene: 9. CDR3 sequence reads: CASSLANSGVAYNEQFF. CDR3 DNA: TGCGCCAGCAGCTTGGCTAATAGCGGGGTTGCTTACAATGAGCAGTTCTTC.

The rearrangement joins TRBV4-1 to TRBJ2-1; a weak D match, TRBD1 (5 bases). The CDR3 length is 16 residues. V was trimmed by 2 bases and J by 0 bases, leaving 11 bases between them. Germline CDR1 reads MGHRA; CDR2 reads YSYEKL. CDR3 DNA: TGCGCCAGCAGCCAAAGTAGGGGCAGCTCCTACAATGAGCAGTTCTTC. Residues: CASSQSRGSSYNEQFF.

V is TRBV20-1 and J is TRBJ1-2; D might be TRBD1 (6 bases). Per germline, CDR1 DFQATT and CDR2 SNEGSKA (reference sequence). The ends were cut back, 3 bases at V and 4 bases at J, with 9 bases in the middle. This CDR3 is 12 amino acids long. The CDR3 bases are TGCAGTGCTAGTGAACAGGGCTATGGCTACACCTTC. This translates into CSASEQGYGYTF.

This rearrangement joins TRBV4-2 to TRBJ2-7, with unresolved D. CDR3 size: 14 residues. CDR1 and CDR2 from the germline V gene are LGHNA and YNFKEQ. The V end lost 5 bases, the J end lost 2 bases, and 13 bases lay between the germline ends. In DNA form, the CDR3 reads TGTGCCAGCAGCACTGTGACAAACCCCTACGAGCAGTACTTC. Translation: CASSTVTNPYEQYF.

This sequence joins TRBV2 and TRBJ2-7; D is possibly TRBD1 (6 bases). Germline loops: CDR1 SNHLY, CDR2 FYNNEI. The germline V and J ends were trimmed by 5 bases and 7 bases, with 21 bases remaining between them. The CDR3 totals 15 residues. This chain's CDR3 is CASSQGQWDFGEQYF. In nucleotides, the CDR3 is TGTGCCAGCAGTCAAGGACAGTGGGATTTTGGGGAGCAGTACTTC.

V and J are TRBV15 and TRBJ1-2; 8 nucleotides agree with TRBD1. The V and J ends lost 0 bases and 3 bases, in that order; junction bases with no gene match: 3. In germline, CDR1 is LNHNV, CDR2 YYDKDF (reference sequence). The CDR3 covers 15 residues. CDR3 sequence: CATSRDRDRYYGYTF. As DNA, the CDR3 is TGTGCCACCAGCAGAGATCGGGACAGGTACTATGGCTACACCTTC.

The chain combines TRBV5-1 with TRBJ1-1; no definite D call. Looked up from germline, CDR1 is SGHRS and CDR2 is YFSETQ. The V end lost 1 base, the J end lost 0 bases, and 10 bases lay between the germline ends. The CDR3 contains 15 residues. The CDR3 is CASSLWQMVNTEAFF. DNA of the CDR3: TGCGCCAGCAGCTTGTGGCAAATGGTGAACACTGAAGCTTTCTTT.

V usage is TRBV7-3 and J usage is TRBJ2-1, with TRBD2 identical over 8 bases. The CDR3 contains 14 residues. Trimming removed 5 bases from V and 6 bases from J; junction bases left unmatched: 6. CDR1 is SGHTA, CDR2 FQGTGA, per germline. The CDR3 is CASSAGGGGNEQFF. CDR3 nucleotide sequence: TGTGCCAGCAGCGCGGGAGGAGGGGGCAATGAGCAGTTCTTC.

The chain carries TRBV4-1 and TRBJ1-4, with TRBD1 as a possible D gene (6 bases). The CDR3 is made up of 17 amino acids. Between the trimmed V and J ends, which lost 4 bases and 0 bases, there was a span of 15 bases. Germline assignment: CDR1 MGHRA and CDR2 YSYEKL. The CDR3 sequence is CASSPGTLGATNEKLFF. Here the CDR3 DNA reads TGCGCCAGCAGCCCCGGGACACTAGGTGCAACTAATGAAAAACTGTTTTTT.

This clone was seen once. The V call is TRBV5-1, the J call TRBJ1-1, with 7 nucleotides matching TRBD1. CDR3 length: 15 amino acids. CDR1 is SGHRS, CDR2 YFSETQ, per germline. Trimming cost V 2 bases and J 2 bases; bases outside gene matches: 6. CDR3 sequence reads: CASSFRGTVNTEAFF. Written as DNA, the CDR3 is TGCGCCAGCAGCTTCCGTGGGACAGTTAACACTGAAGCTTTCTTT.

The rearrangement joins TRBV24-1 to TRBJ1-4; D remains unclear. V lost 2 bases, J lost 7 bases, and 10 bases lay in between. Germline V gene data show CDR1 as KGHDR and CDR2 as SFDVKD. The CDR3 loop spans 14 amino acids. The CDR3 DNA reads TGTGCCACCAGTGATTCGCACAAACCTGAAAAACTGTTTTTT. Its protein product is CATSDSHKPEKLFF.

The chain recombines TRBV3-1 (or the pseudogene TRBV3-2) with TRBJ1-6; perhaps TRBD1 as D (5 bases). CDR3 length equals 15 residues. V was clipped by 1 base and J by 7 bases, with 11 bases between them. Germline V gives CDR1 LGHDT, CDR2 YNNKEL (reference sequence). This chain's CDR3 is CASSQVSGGNSPLHF. As DNA, the CDR3 is TGTGCCAGCAGCCAAGTGTCCGGGGGAAATTCACCCCTCCACTTT.

J is TRBJ1-3 and V is TRBV6-1, with TRBD1 matching over 10 bases. Looked up from germline, CDR1 is MNHNS and CDR2 is SASEGT. The CDR3 totals 15 residues. The V segment lost 5 bases and the J segment 3 bases; nucleotides outside the gene matches: 4. The CDR3: CASSSGTGDGNTIYF. CDR3 sequence (DNA): TGTGCCAGCAGTTCCGGGACAGGGGATGGAAACACCATATATTTT.

V is TRBV27 and J is TRBJ2-3; unclear D gene. V was pared by 3 bases and J by 4 bases, with 8 bases between. The CDR3 consists of 13 residues. CDR1 is MNHEY and CDR2 is SMNVEV in the germline V gene (reference sequence). CDR3 bases: TGTGCCAGCAGTTTCTTGTTTGCAGATACGCAGTATTTT. This sequence encodes CASSFLFADTQYF.

The chain uses TRBV11-3 and TRBJ2-5, with TRBD2 matching 13 bases. CDR3 size: 17 residues. V shed 1 base and J 9 bases; nucleotides not matched to a gene: 11. Germline V lookup: CDR1 SGHNT, CDR2 YENEEA. The CDR3 DNA reads as TGTGCCAGCAGCTTAGGAGCTACTAGCGGGAGGGCCAGCCCCCAGTACTTC. It codes for CASSLGATSGRASPQYF.

This sequence joins TRBV2 and TRBJ2-7, with D unresolved. CDR3 length: 12 amino acids. V gave up 7 bases and J gave up 2 bases, with 9 bases separating them. Germline CDR1 is SNHLY and CDR2 is FYNNEI. The CDR3 sequence is CASTRVTYEQYF. DNA of the CDR3: TGTGCCAGCACTAGAGTTACCTACGAGCAGTACTTC.

V gene TRBV27 combines with J gene TRBJ2-2, with TRBD1 matching 9 bases. Per the germline V gene, CDR1 is MNHEY and CDR2 is SMNVEV (reference sequence). Losses at the gene ends were 4 bases for V and 1 base for J; bases not matched to a gene: 7. This CDR3 has 17 amino acids. CDR3 DNA: TGTGCCAGCAGTTCCACAGGGGGCGCGTGGAACACCGGGGAGCTGTTTTTT. This codes for CASSSTGGAWNTGELFF.

V usage is TRBV24-1 and J usage is TRBJ2-1; 11 nucleotides agree with TRBD2. Germline assignment: CDR1 KGHDR and CDR2 SFDVKD. With 2 bases clipped from V and 5 bases from J, the junction kept 1 base outside the gene matches. The CDR3 covers 15 residues. CDR3 region: CATSDSGLADNEQFF. CDR3 DNA: TGTGCCACCAGTGATTCGGGACTAGCGGACAATGAGCAGTTCTTC.

The chain combines TRBV11-3 with TRBJ2-1, with D perhaps matching TRBD1 (7 bases). Trimming shortened V by 3 bases and J by 6 bases, and 18 bases separated the two germline ends. CDR1 SGHNT and CDR2 YENEEA come from the germline V gene. The CDR3 spans 16 residues. The CDR3 here is CASSLGTVWDFNEQFF. CDR3 coding DNA: TGTGCCAGCAGCTTGGGGACAGTGTGGGACTTCAATGAGCAGTTCTTC. The full variable domain, its missing parts supplied by reference TRBV11-3 and TRBJ2-1, is EAGVVQSPRYKIIEKKQPVAFWCNPISGHNTLYWYLQNLGQGPELLIRYENEEAVDDSQLPKDRFSAERLKGVDSTLKIQPAELGDSAVYLCASSLGTVWDFNEQFFGPGTRLTVL.

This chain joins TRBV14 and TRBJ2-2; D call uncertain. Germline loops: CDR1 SGHDN, CDR2 FVKESK. The V gene lost 2 bases and the J gene lost 1 base, with 5 bases spanning the gap. There are 14 residues in the CDR3. This CDR3 is CASSQLRNTGELFF. The DNA of the CDR3 is TGTGCCAGCAGCCAACTCCGGAACACCGGGGAGCTGTTTTTT.

This clone was seen a few times. This chain links TRBV7-9 with TRBJ1-2; 8 bases align to TRBD1. CDR3 length: 15 amino acids. The V gene end was trimmed by 7 bases and the J gene end by 4 bases; junction bases not matched to a gene: 11. Per germline, CDR1 SEHNR and CDR2 FQNEAQ (reference sequence). The CDR3 region has the DNA TGTGCCAGCACCCCCTCGACAGGGGAGTCCTATGGCTACACCTTC. Its protein product is CASTPSTGESYGYTF.